This paragraph reports one TCR beta chain. Distinct nucleotide sequences in the sample also encode this CDR3. Methods used by the authors: Amplifying reference gene primers gave estimates of nucleated cell counts. Data came from immunoSEQ multiplex PCR; TCRdb stores just in-frame clones and leaves some out. That table furnishes V, J and clone size, whereas the DNA furnished D and trimming. The table shows about 300,000 clones, with about 89% occurring only once. This record belongs to a study of blood T cell repertoires in COVID-19. The cohort comprised adults aged roughly 18 to 90 years residing in approximately 25 US areas. In assigning cohorts, the study relied on participant-reported clinical history. Two consecutive negative NP/OP PCR tests, clearance, or resolved symptoms defined Cohort 3 recovery. CDR1 and CDR2 from the germline V gene are GTSNPN and SVGIG (reference sequence). V lost 3 bases and J 4 bases, leaving 10 bases between the germline ends. This CDR3 has 13 residues.

The rearrangement uses TRBV30 and TRBJ1-5; perhaps TRBD1 as D (6 bases). The sequenced sample consisted of PBMCs or T cells enriched from blood (not recorded which). The origin of this receptor is a woman in her thirties or forties who had recovered from COVID-19. For the CDR3, the DNA is TGTGCCTGGAGCGGAACAGGGAATCAGCCCCAGCATTTT. The encoded protein is CAWSGTGNQPQHF.